Following are 4 T cell receptor beta chains from one sample sequenced in a study of blood T cell repertoires in COVID-19. TCRdb keeps only in-frame clones here, not all; method: immunoSEQ multiplex PCR. Of some 150,000 clones in the sample, about 87% were seen once. Material: peripheral blood. The receptors stem from an elderly woman with acute or convalescent COVID-19.

By sample fraction, this clone is medium-sized. The sample contains more than one DNA sequence encoding this CDR3. This rearrangement joins TRBV7-2 to TRBJ1-5; 8 bases are shared with TRBD1. V gave up 3 bases and J gave up 2 bases; unmatched junction bases: 0. The CDR3 runs to 14 residues. Germline V gene data show CDR1 as SGHTA and CDR2 as FQGNSA. Here the CDR3 DNA reads TGTGCCAGCAGCTTGGACAGGGGCAATCAGCCCCAGCATTTT. It specifies CASSLDRGNQPQHF.

CDR3 sequence reads: CASSFSPGTGVDEQYF. The CDR3 DNA reads as TGTGCCAGCAGCTTCAGCCCCGGGACAGGGGTGGACGAGCAGTACTTC. The gene calls are TRBV7-9 and TRBJ2-7; TRBD1 aligns across 10 bases. CDR1 is SEHNR and CDR2 is FQNEAQ in the germline V gene (reference sequence). CDR3 size: 16 residues. Trimming removed 3 bases from V and 5 bases from J; junction bases left unmatched: 10.

The gene calls are TRBV29-1 and TRBJ1-1, with 9 bases matching TRBD1. Germline assignment: CDR1 SQVTM and CDR2 ANQGSEA. The V and J ends lost 4 bases and 2 bases, in that order; junction bases with no gene match: 5. The CDR3 spans 14 residues. CDR3 amino acids: CSVGNRGLNTEAFF. The CDR3 DNA is TGCAGCGTTGGGAACAGGGGGCTAAACACTGAAGCTTTCTTT.

The chain has TRBV6-5 and TRBJ1-6, with D possibly matching TRBD1 (6 bases). The CDR3 is 16 residues long. The V end lost 4 bases, the J end lost 7 bases, and 17 bases lay between the germline ends. Germline CDR1 is MNHEY and CDR2 is SVGAGI. CDR3 DNA: TGTGCCAGCAGTTTAGCCCCCGGACAGTCCAATTCACCCCTCCACTTT. Amino acid sequence: CASSLAPGQSNSPLHF.